These T cell receptor beta chains were read from a single sample in a study of memory CD4+ T cells and cytomegalovirus serostatus. TCRdb's table, derived via immunoSEQ multiplex PCR, lists solely in-frame clones and lacks some. This repertoire shows roughly 60,000 clones, 80% to 85% found once; its top ten account for more than 1%. Sequenced input: memory CD4+ T cells from blood. All receptors derive from an adult in good health and CMV-seronegative. Both conserved end residues are part of each CDR3. The D gene is left open where the match is weak. The size entry is marked missing in some rows and otherwise reads once, few, many or a size class.

>TRBV7-3|-|-|TRBJ2-1
TGTGCCAGCAGCTTCACGACCCTGGGAGAAGGGCAGTTCTTC
CASSFTTLGEGQFF
>TRBV25-1|-|-|TRBJ1-2
TGTGCCAGCAGTGGAGCTAGCTATGGCTACACCTTC
CASSGASYGYTF
>TRBV5-1|-|-|TRBJ2-2
TGCGCCAGCAGCGGTAGGGGGACCGGGGAGCTGTTTTTT
CASSGRGTGELFF
>TRBV7-3|-|once|TRBJ2-5
TGTGCCAGCAGCTTAGGGGCTGGGGGTGAGACCCAGTACTTC
CASSLGAGGETQYF
>TRBV5-6|TRBD1|-|TRBJ1-2
TGTGCCAGCTCTCGACAGGGCCTGGCTTATGGCTACACCTTC
CASSRQGLAYGYTF
>TRBV14|-|-|TRBJ1-2
TGTGCCAGCAGCCAAGGGCTCGGGACGGACTATGGCTACACCTTC
CASSQGLGTDYGYTF
>TRBV10-2|TRBD2|-|TRBJ2-1
TGCGCCAGCGGCGGCGGGAGGGCCTTCACCAGCTCCTACAATGAGCAGTTCTTC
CASGGGRAFTSSYNEQFF
>TRBV28|-|once|TRBJ2-6
TGTGCCAGCAGTTTATGGGACCTCAAATCTGGGGCCAACGTCCTGACTTTC
CASSLWDLKSGANVLTF
>TRBV6-5|-|-|TRBJ1-5
TGTGCCAGCAGTCAGGCCTTTCAGCCCCAGCATTTT
CASSQAFQPQHF
>TRBV29-1|-|few|TRBJ1-2
TGCAGCGTTGGGTGGGGGGAAGAGAGAGGCTACACCTTC
CSVGWGEERGYTF
>TRBV2|TRBD2|-|TRBJ2-3
TGTGCCAGCAGTACGGGACTAGCGGGAGAGATAGATACGCAGTATTTT
CASSTGLAGEIDTQYF
>TRBV19|-|-|TRBJ1-1
TGTGCCAGTAGTGGACAGAGGACTGAAGCTTTCTTT
CASSGQRTEAFF
>TRBV6-1|TRBD1|-|TRBJ1-3
TGTGCCAGCAGTAAAGGGACAGGGGGGGACGGAAACACCATATATTTT
CASSKGTGGDGNTIYF
>TRBV4-1|TRBD1|few|TRBJ1-2
TGCGCCAGCAGCCAACTCACGACAGGGGAATTAGGCTACACCTTC
CASSQLTTGELGYTF
>TRBV6-6|TRBD2|once|TRBJ2-7
TGTGCCAGCAGCCAAGCGGGAGGGATCTACGAGCAGTACTTC
CASSQAGGIYEQYF
>TRBV30|-|-|TRBJ2-3
TGTGCCTGGAGTCCAAGCGGGAGCACAGATACGCAGTATTTT
CAWSPSGSTDTQYF
>TRBV5-1|-|-|TRBJ2-2
TGCGCCAGCAGCTTGGATTCGGCAGGGATAGCCGGGGAGCTGTTTTTT
CASSLDSAGIAGELFF
>TRBV6-4|-|-|TRBJ1-5
TGTGCCAGCAGCTCCCAATTAAGCAATCAGCCCCAGCATTTT
CASSSQLSNQPQHF
>TRBV28|-|-|TRBJ2-1
TGTGCCAGCAGTACAGGGCCCACCTACAATGAGCAGTTCTTC
CASSTGPTYNEQFF
>TRBV6-5|TRBD1|once|TRBJ1-2
TGTGCCAGCAGTTCCGGGACAGGTCGTGGCTACACCTTC
CASSSGTGRGYTF
>TRBV7-2|-|-|TRBJ2-3
TGTGCCAGCAGCTTAGACCCAGATACGCAGTATTTT
CASSLDPDTQYF
>TRBV19|-|-|TRBJ1-5
TGTGCCAGTAGTATCACAAGATTGGGGGGAGGACAGCCCCAGCATTTT
CASSITRLGGGQPQHF
>TRBV28|TRBD2|-|TRBJ2-3
TGTGCCAGCAGTTCAGGGACTAGAGATACGCAGTATTTT
CASSSGTRDTQYF
>TRBV5-1|-|-|TRBJ2-3
TGCGCCAGCAGCTTAACTACTAGCACAGATACGCAGTATTTT
CASSLTTSTDTQYF
>TRBV5-1|-|-|TRBJ2-7
TGCGCCAGCAGCTACAGCCCGGGGGAGCAGTACTTC
CASSYSPGEQYF
>TRBV10-3|-|-|TRBJ2-7
TGTGCCATCAGTGAGTCGATACAGGAGCAAAACGAGCAGTACTTC
CAISESIQEQNEQYF
>TRBV15|TRBD2|-|TRBJ2-1
TGTGCCACCAGCAGAGATCTGACTAGCGGGATAACGAGAGATGAGCAGTTCTTC
CATSRDLTSGITRDEQFF
>TRBV9|-|-|TRBJ1-2
TGTGCCAGCAGCTACCATAACAGTAACTATGGCTACACCTTC
CASSYHNSNYGYTF
>TRBV2|-|-|TRBJ2-5
TGTGCCAGCATTAGGCAGGGCGTGGGTAGAGAGACCCAGTACTTC
CASIRQGVGRETQYF
>TRBV7-3|-|-|TRBJ1-1
TGTGCCAGCAGCGTAGGAGGCACTGAAGCTTTCTTT
CASSVGGTEAFF
>TRBV5-4|-|-|TRBJ2-1
TGTGCCAGCAGCCGCGGGACACCCGATCGCGAGCAGTTCTTC
CASSRGTPDREQFF
>TRBV2|-|-|TRBJ1-5
TGTGCCAGCAGGGATAAGATTAACAATCAGCCCCAGCATTTT
CASRDKINNQPQHF
>TRBV4-2|TRBD2|-|TRBJ2-7
TGTGCCAGCAGCCAAGGACTGGGACTAAAAACCTACGAGCAGTACTTC
CASSQGLGLKTYEQYF
>TRBV10-2|TRBD1|-|TRBJ2-7
TGCGCCAGCAGTGATGGACAGGGGGGCCGTAGCTCCTACGAGCAGTACTTC
CASSDGQGGRSSYEQYF
>TRBV7-9|-|once|TRBJ1-2
TGTGCCAGCAGCTTAGATACACTCTATGGCTACACCTTC
CASSLDTLYGYTF
>TRBV6-5|TRBD2|-|TRBJ2-5
TGTGCCAGCAGTGGGGCCCTTAGCGGGGATGAGACCCAGTACTTC
CASSGALSGDETQYF
>TRBV7-9|TRBD2|-|TRBJ2-2
TGTGCCAGCAGCTTGGGGGGGGGAACCACCGGGGAGCTGTTTTTT
CASSLGGGTTGELFF
>TRBV18|-|-|TRBJ2-2
TGTGCCAGCTCACCAATGACCGCAGGGGCCGGGAACACCGGGGAGCTGTTTTTT
CASSPMTAGAGNTGELFF
>TRBV28|TRBD1|few|TRBJ1-5
TGTGCCAGCAGACAAGGACAGGGCAATCAGCCCCAGCATTTT
CASRQGQGNQPQHF
>TRBV19|-|-|TRBJ2-6
TGTGCCAGTAGTAACCTCGGGACCAGAGGGGCCAACGTCCTGACTTTC
CASSNLGTRGANVLTF